This passage covers 2 T cell receptor beta chains from one sample sequenced in a study of cytomegalovirus exposure and HLA in healthy donors. The PCR ran on 60 Vbeta and 13 Jbeta primers. Clones were read by immunoSEQ multiplex PCR, and TCRdb kept only the in-frame ones, dropping some. The table has 130,000 to 150,000 clones, approximately 79% seen once. Sequenced input: PBMCs. These receptors all stem from a woman aged 30 to 39 in good health and CMV-seronegative.

A single count supports this clone. The genes are TRBV4-3 and TRBJ2-2; D perhaps matches TRBD1 (6 bases). CDR3 length: 15 amino acids. Between the trimmed V and J ends, which lost 1 base and 7 bases, there was a span of 13 bases. The V gene's germline CDR1 is LGHNA and CDR2 YSLEER. The CDR3 bases are TGCGCCAGCAGCCAAGGGGGGCCTTTGGTCGGGGAGCTGTTTTTT. Protein product: CASSQGGPLVGELFF.

The chain carries TRBV11-2 and TRBJ2-3; maybe TRBD2 (6 bases). The germline V gene has CDR1 SGHAT and CDR2 FQNNGV. Trimming stripped 2 bases from V and 1 base from J, with 16 bases between. The CDR3 length is 17 residues. The CDR3 sequence: CASSLRPGAGRTDTQYF. For the CDR3, the DNA is TGTGCCAGCAGCTTACGGCCAGGAGCGGGTCGCACAGATACGCAGTATTTT.